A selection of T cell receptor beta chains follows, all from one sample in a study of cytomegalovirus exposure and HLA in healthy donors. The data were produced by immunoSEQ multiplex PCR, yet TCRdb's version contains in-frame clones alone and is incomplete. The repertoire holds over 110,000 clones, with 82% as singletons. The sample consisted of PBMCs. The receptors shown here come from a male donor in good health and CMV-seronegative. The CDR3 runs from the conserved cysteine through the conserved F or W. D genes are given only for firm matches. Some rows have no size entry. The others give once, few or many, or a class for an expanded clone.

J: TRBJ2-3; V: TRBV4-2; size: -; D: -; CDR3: CASSQERNGVSTDTQYF; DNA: TGTGCCAGCAGCCAAGAGAGAAACGGAGTGAGCACAGATACGCAGTATTTT
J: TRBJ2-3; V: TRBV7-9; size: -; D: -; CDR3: CASSLNYPTDTQYF; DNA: TGTGCCAGCAGCCTAAATTATCCCACAGATACGCAGTATTTT
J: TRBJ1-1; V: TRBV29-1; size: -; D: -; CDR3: CSVPPEGRGEAFF; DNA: TGCAGCGTTCCCCCTGAGGGGAGGGGTGAAGCTTTCTTT
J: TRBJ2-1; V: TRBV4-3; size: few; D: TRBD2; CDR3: CASSQGRASGSSMQFF; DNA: TGCGCCAGCAGCCAAGGGAGGGCTAGCGGGTCCTCAATGCAGTTCTTC
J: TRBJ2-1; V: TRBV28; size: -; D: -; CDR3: CASSLSSGTQFF; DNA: TGTGCCAGCAGTTTATCTTCAGGAACGCAGTTCTTC
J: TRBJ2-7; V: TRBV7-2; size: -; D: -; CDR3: CASSLAYGSVYEQYF; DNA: TGTGCCAGCAGCTTAGCTTACGGCAGCGTGTACGAGCAGTACTTC
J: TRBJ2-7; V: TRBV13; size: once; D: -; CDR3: CASSPSTGTYSYEQYF; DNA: TGTGCCAGCAGCCCCAGCACCGGGACTTACTCCTACGAGCAGTACTTC
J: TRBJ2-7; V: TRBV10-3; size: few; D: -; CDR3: CATGNGEQYF; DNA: TGTGCCACCGGGAATGGTGAGCAGTACTTC
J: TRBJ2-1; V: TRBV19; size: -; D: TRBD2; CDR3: CASSRTSIDNEQFF; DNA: TGTGCCAGTAGTCGGACTAGTATTGACAATGAGCAGTTCTTC
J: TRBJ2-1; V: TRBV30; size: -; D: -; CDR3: CAWRREGGYTYNEQFF; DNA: TGTGCCTGGAGGCGGGAAGGCGGCTATACCTACAATGAGCAGTTCTTC
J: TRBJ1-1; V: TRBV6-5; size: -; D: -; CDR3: CASSYSHGGNTEAFF; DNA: TGTGCCAGCAGTTACTCGCACGGGGGAAACACTGAAGCTTTCTTT
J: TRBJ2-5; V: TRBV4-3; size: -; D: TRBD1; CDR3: CASSQVWTGWQETQYF; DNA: TGCGCCAGCAGCCAAGTTTGGACAGGGTGGCAAGAGACCCAGTACTTC
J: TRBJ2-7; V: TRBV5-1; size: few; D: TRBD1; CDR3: CASSSENWDRAEQYF; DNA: TGCGCCAGCAGCTCCGAGAATTGGGACAGGGCCGAGCAGTACTTC
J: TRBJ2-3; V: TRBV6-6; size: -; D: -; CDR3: CASTPGGDTQYF; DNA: TGTGCCAGCACTCCAGGTGGGGATACGCAGTATTTT
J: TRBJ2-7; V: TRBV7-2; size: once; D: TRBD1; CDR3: CASSQRTGREQYF; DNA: TGTGCCAGCAGCCAGCGGACAGGGCGCGAGCAGTACTTC
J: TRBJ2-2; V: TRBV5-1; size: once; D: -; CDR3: CASSPPVTGAGTGELFF; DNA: TGCGCCAGCAGCCCCCCCGTAACGGGAGCGGGCACCGGGGAGCTGTTTTTT
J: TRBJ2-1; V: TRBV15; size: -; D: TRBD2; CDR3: CATSRATTSDAYNEQFF; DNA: TGTGCCACCAGCAGGGCAACGACTAGCGACGCCTACAATGAGCAGTTCTTC
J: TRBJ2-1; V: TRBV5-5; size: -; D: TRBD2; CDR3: CASSLLPYGLAGNHEQFF; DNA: TGTGCCAGCAGCTTGCTTCCGTACGGACTAGCGGGAAACCATGAGCAGTTCTTC
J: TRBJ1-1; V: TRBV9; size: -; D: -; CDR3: CASSVDRLNTEAFF; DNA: TGTGCCAGCAGCGTTGACAGGTTGAACACTGAAGCTTTCTTT
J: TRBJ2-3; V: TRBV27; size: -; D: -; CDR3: CASSLGATSTDTQYF; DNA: TGTGCCAGCAGTTTAGGTGCAACTAGCACAGATACGCAGTATTTT
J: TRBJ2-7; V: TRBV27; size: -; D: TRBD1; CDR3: CASSDIYGGQGSPEQYF; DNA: TGTGCCAGCAGTGACATTTATGGGGGACAGGGGTCCCCCGAGCAGTACTTC
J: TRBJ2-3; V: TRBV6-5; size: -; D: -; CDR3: CASSPTGVMTDTQYF; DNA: TGTGCCAGCAGCCCGACGGGGGTAATGACAGATACGCAGTATTTT
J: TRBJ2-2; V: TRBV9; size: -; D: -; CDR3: CASSVRLNTGELFF; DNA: TGTGCCAGCAGCGTGAGGTTAAACACCGGGGAGCTGTTTTTT
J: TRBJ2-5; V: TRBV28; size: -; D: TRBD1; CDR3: CASSPRQGQETQYF; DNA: TGTGCCAGCAGTCCGCGACAGGGACAAGAGACCCAGTACTTC
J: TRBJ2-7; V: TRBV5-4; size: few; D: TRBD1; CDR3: CASSGPGQGAYEQYF; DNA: TGTGCCAGCAGCGGTCCGGGACAGGGTGCGTACGAGCAGTACTTC
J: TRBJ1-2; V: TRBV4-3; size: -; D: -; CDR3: CASSQGFDRLNYGYTF; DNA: TGCGCCAGCAGCCAAGGATTCGACCGACTGAACTATGGCTACACCTTC
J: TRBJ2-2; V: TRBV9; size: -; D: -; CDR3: CASSPHWAHPSGELFF; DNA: TGTGCCAGCAGCCCACATTGGGCCCATCCGTCCGGGGAGCTGTTTTTT
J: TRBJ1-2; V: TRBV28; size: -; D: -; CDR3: CASSSPGLGHYGYTF; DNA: TGTGCCAGCAGTTCACCGGGACTGGGTCACTATGGCTACACCTTC
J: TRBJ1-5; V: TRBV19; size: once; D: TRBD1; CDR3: CASRSGQALEPQHF; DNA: TGTGCCAGTAGGTCGGGACAGGCCTTAGAGCCCCAGCATTTT
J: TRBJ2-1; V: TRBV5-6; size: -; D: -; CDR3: CASSSRPTYNEQFF; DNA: TGTGCCAGCAGCTCCAGGCCAACATACAATGAGCAGTTCTTC
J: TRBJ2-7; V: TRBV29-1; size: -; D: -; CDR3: CSVRTDDSYEQYF; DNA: TGCAGCGTTAGGACTGACGACTCCTACGAGCAGTACTTC
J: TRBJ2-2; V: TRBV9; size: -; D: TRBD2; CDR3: CASSVGGLATTGELFF; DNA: TGTGCCAGCAGCGTAGGGGGACTAGCGACTACCGGGGAGCTGTTTTTT
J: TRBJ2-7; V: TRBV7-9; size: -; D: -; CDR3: CASSLGDGGKHSYEQYF; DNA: TGTGCCAGCAGCTTAGGTGACGGGGGAAAACACTCCTACGAGCAGTACTTC
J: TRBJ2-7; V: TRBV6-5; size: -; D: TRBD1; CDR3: CASSYSFGTGAHEQYF; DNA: TGTGCCAGCAGTTACTCCTTTGGGACAGGGGCGCACGAGCAGTACTTC
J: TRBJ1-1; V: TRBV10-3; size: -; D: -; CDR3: CAISAGDTEAFF; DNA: TGTGCCATCAGTGCAGGGGATACTGAAGCTTTCTTT
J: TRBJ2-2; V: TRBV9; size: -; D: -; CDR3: CASSVIASGELFF; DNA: TGTGCCAGCAGCGTAATAGCTTCCGGGGAGCTGTTTTTT
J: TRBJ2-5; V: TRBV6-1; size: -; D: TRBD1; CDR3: CASTRDRDQETQYF; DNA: TGTGCCAGCACCCGGGACAGGGACCAAGAGACCCAGTACTTC
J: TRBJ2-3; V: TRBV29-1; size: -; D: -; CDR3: CSVEDRASEDTQYF; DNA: TGCAGCGTTGAAGATCGGGCTAGCGAAGATACGCAGTATTTT
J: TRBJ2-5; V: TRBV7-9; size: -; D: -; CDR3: CASRRTAGQQETQYF; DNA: TGTGCCAGCAGACGCACGGCGGGACAGCAAGAGACCCAGTACTTC
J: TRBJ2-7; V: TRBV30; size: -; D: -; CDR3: CAWMSWQGYEQYF; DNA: TGTGCCTGGATGTCGTGGCAGGGCTACGAGCAGTACTTC
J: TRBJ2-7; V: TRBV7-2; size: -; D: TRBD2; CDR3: CASSSLAGVNEQYF; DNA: TGTGCCAGCAGCTCCCTAGCGGGAGTGAACGAGCAGTACTTC
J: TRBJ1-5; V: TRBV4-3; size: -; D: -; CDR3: CASSQGLTALQPQHF; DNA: TGCGCCAGCAGCCAAGGGTTAACCGCACTTCAGCCCCAGCATTTT
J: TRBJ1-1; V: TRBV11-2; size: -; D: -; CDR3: CASSFSGVEAFF; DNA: TGTGCCAGCAGCTTCTCCGGAGTGGAAGCTTTCTTT
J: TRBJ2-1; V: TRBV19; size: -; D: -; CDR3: CASSISTIYNEQFF; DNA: TGTGCCAGTAGTATTTCGACTATATACAATGAGCAGTTCTTC
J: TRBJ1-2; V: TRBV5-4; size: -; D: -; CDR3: CASSSAQGGPVYGYTF; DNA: TGTGCCAGCAGCTCAGCTCAAGGCGGTCCCGTCTATGGCTACACCTTC
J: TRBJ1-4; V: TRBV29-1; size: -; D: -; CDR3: CSVGLQLNEKLFF; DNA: TGCAGCGTGGGGCTTCAGCTTAATGAAAAACTGTTTTTT
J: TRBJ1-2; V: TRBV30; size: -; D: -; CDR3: CAWGADSLENGYTF; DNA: TGTGCCTGGGGGGCCGACTCCCTGGAAAATGGCTACACCTTC
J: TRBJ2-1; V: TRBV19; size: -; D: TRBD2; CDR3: CATLGRETYNEQFF; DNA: TGTGCCACCTTAGGGAGGGAGACCTACAATGAGCAGTTCTTC
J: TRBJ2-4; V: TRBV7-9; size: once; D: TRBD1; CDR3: CASSQPGQSKNIQYF; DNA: TGTGCCAGCAGCCAGCCGGGACAGTCCAAAAACATTCAGTACTTC
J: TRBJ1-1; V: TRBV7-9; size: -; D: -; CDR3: CASGENTEAFF; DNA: TGTGCCAGCGGAGAGAACACTGAAGCTTTCTTT
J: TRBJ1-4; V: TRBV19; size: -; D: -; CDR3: CASSIDRGDEKLFF; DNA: TGTGCCAGTAGTATAGACCGGGGAGATGAAAAACTGTTTTTT
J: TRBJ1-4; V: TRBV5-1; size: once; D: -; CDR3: CASSMAGGGGEKLFF; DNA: TGCGCCAGCAGCATGGCCGGCGGGGGCGGTGAAAAACTGTTTTTT
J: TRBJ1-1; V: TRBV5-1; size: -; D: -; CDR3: CASSLGQGGYQNTEAFF; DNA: TGCGCCAGCAGCTTGGGGCAGGGTGGGTATCAGAACACTGAAGCTTTCTTT
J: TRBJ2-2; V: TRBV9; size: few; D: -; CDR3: CASSVGGANTGELFF; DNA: TGTGCCAGCAGCGTAGGGGGGGCGAACACCGGGGAGCTGTTTTTT
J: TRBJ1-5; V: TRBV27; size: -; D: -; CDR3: CASSVLAGDQPQHF; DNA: TGTGCCAGCAGTGTTCTGGCAGGGGATCAGCCCCAGCATTTT